The entry below describes one TCR beta chain. Its antigen remains unidentified. These data originate in a study of T cell responses to AZD1222 COVID-19 vaccine. Whole-study findings and limits: The repertoires were collected only after the peak T cell response. The donor cohort was predominantly white British with a female majority, and clonal diversity may have been underestimated. Targeting of unmutated variant regions was reportedly seen in nearly half of spike-specific TCRs. Spike-specific TCR breadth and depth grew following two AZD1222 doses.

Profiled with immunoSEQ multiplex PCR; TCRdb holds only in-frame clones, not every one. The sample holds some 130,000 clones; 86% are singletons and the top ten take 20% to 25%. The CDR3 consists of 14 residues. The V end was cut by 0 bases, the J end by 4 bases, with 10 bases between. Per germline, CDR1 SGHRS and CDR2 YFSETQ. The TCR sequence derives from an adult in good health. The material was peripheral blood, obtained on day 0 of AZD1222 vaccination. V gene TRBV5-1 combines with J gene TRBJ1-2; no clear D gene. The DNA of the CDR3 is TGCGCCAGCAGCTTGGGGGAAGGGCGCTATGGCTACACCTTC. Its protein product is CASSLGEGRYGYTF.